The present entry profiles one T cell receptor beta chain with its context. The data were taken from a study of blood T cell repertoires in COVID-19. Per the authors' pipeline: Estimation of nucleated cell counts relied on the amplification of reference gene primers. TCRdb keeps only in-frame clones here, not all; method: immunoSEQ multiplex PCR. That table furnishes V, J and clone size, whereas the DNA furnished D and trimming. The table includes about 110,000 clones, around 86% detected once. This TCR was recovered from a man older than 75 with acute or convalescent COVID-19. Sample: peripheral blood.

CDR3: CASSYGRQGGYEQYF. CDR3 nucleotides: TGTGCCAGCAGTTACGGTCGACAGGGGGGGTACGAGCAGTACTTC. The chain has TRBV6-5 and TRBJ2-7, with 9 bases that match TRBD1. J gave up 4 bases and V 2 bases, and 6 bases lay outside the gene matches. This CDR3 has 15 residues. Germline CDR1 and CDR2: MNHEY and SVGAGI.